The T cell receptor beta chain described here comes from a study of technical replicates of blood from several donors. The V segment lost 3 bases and the J segment 9 bases; nucleotides outside the gene matches: 4. CDR3 length: 14 residues. Germline CDR1 and CDR2: LNHNV and YYDKDF (reference sequence). This clone was counted a single time. Sequenced by immunoSEQ multiplex PCR; TCRdb stores in-frame clones only, minus some. This sample has tens of thousands of clones, with about 92% found just once. This clonotype originated in a human donor in good health. The chain couples TRBV15 to TRBJ1-6; 8 bases are shared with TRBD1. The sequenced material came from T cells isolated from PBMCs. The DNA for the CDR3 is TGTGCCACCAGCAGTCCCGGGACAGGTTCACCCCTCCACTTT. Translation: CATSSPGTGSPLHF. Full variable domain (rest looked up from reference TRBV15 and TRBJ1-6): DAMVIQNPRYQVTQFGKPVTLSCSQTLNHNVMYWYQQKSSQAPKLLFHYYDKDFNNEADTPDNFQSRRPNTSFCFLDIRSPGLGDTAMYLCATSSPGTGSPLHFGNGTRLTVT.